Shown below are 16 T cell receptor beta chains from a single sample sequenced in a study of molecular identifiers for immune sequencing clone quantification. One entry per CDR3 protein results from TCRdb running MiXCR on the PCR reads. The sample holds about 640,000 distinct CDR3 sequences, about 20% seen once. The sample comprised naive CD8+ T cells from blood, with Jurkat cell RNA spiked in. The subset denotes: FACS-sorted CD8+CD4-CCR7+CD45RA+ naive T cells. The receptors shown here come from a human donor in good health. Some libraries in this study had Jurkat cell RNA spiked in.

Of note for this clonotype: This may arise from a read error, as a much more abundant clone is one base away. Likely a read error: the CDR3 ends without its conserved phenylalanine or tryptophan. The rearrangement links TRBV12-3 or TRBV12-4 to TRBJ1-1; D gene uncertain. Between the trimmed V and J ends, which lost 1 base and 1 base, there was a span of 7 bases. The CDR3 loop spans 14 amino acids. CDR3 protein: CASSLESRNTEAFS. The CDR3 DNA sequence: TGTGCCAGCAGTTTAGAGTCCAGGAACACTGAAGCTTTCTCT.

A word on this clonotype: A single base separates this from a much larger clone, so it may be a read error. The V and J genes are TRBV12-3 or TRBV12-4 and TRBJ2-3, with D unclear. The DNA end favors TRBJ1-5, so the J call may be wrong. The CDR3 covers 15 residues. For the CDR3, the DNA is TGTGCCAGCAGTCCTACAGACACTAGCACAGATACGCAGCATTTT. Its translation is CASSPTDTSTDTQHF.

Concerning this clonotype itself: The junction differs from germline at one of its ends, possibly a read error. DNA for the CDR3: TGTGCCAGCGGTTTATCGGGCCACGAGCAGTACTTC. It specifies CASGLSGHEQYF. This chain links TRBV27 with TRBJ2-7; unclear D gene. The germline CDR1 and CDR2 sequences are MNHEY and SMNVEV (reference sequence). The CDR3 loop spans 12 amino acids.

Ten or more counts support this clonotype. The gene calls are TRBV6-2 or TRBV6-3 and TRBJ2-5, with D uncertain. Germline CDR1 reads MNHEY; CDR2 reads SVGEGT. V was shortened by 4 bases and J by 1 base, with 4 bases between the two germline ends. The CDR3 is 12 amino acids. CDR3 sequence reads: CASSWVQETQYF. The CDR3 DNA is TGTGCCAGCAGTTGGGTCCAAGAGACCCAGTACTTC.

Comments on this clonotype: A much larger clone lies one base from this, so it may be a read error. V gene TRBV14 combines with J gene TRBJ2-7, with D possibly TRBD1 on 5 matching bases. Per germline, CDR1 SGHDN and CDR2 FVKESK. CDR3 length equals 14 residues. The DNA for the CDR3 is TGTGCCAGCGGCCAACAGGACCGCTACTACGAGCAGTACTTC. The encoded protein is CASGQQDRYYEQYF.

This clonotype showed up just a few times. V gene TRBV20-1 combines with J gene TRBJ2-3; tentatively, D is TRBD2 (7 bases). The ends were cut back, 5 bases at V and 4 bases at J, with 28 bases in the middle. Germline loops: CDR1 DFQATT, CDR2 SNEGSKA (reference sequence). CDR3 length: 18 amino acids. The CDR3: CSAQGGGGGAIRADTQYF. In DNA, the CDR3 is TGCAGTGCTCAAGGGGGGGGTGGGGGGGCGATTAGGGCAGATACGCAGTATTTT.

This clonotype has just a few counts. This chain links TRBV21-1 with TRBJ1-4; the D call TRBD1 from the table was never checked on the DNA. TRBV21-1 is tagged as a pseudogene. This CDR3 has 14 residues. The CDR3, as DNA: TGTGCCAGCAGCAGACCGGGACAGGGAGAAAAACTGTTTTTT. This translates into CASSRPGQGEKLFF.

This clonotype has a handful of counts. This CDR3 reads CASGAGGGSLYEQYF. DNA for the CDR3: TGTGCCAGCGGCGCCGGTGGCGGGAGCCTCTACGAGCAGTACTTC. The V gene is TRBV9, the J gene TRBJ2-7; 7 positions match TRBD2. This CDR3 comprises 15 residues. Trimming cost V 7 bases and J 3 bases; bases outside gene matches: 13. Germline CDR1 SGDLS, CDR2 YYNGEE.

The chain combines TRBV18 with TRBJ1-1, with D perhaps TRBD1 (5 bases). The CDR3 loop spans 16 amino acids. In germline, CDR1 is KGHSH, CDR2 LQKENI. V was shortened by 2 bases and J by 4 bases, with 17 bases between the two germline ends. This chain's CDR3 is CASSPDQAGMGTEAFF. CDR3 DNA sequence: TGTGCCAGCTCACCAGATCAGGCAGGGATGGGCACTGAAGCTTTCTTT. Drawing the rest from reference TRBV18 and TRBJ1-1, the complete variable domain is NAGVMQNPRHLVRRRGQEARLRCSPMKGHSHVYWYRQLPEEGLKFMVYLQKENIIDESGMPKERFSAEFPKEGPSILRIQQVVRGDSAAYFCASSPDQAGMGTEAFFGQGTRLTVV.

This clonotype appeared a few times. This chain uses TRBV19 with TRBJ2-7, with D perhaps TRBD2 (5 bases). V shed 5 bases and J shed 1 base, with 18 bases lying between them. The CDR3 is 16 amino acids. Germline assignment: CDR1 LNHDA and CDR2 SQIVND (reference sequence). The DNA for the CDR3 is TGTGCCAGTAGTTCGAGGACGGGATCAATTTCCTACGAGCAGTACTTC. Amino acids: CASSSRTGSISYEQYF.

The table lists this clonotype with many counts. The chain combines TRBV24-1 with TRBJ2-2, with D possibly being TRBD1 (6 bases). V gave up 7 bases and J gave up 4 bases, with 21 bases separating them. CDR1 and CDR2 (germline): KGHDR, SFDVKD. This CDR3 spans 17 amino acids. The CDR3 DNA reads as TGTGCCACCAGCCTCTCACCCTACAGGGTCGGCACCGGGGAGCTGTTTTTT. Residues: CATSLSPYRVGTGELFF.

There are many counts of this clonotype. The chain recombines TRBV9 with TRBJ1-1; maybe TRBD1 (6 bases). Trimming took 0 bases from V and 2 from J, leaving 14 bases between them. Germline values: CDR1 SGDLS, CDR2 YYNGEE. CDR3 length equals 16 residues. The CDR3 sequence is CASSVVDPGGNTEAFF. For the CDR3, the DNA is TGTGCCAGCAGCGTAGTAGATCCGGGGGGCAACACTGAAGCTTTCTTT.

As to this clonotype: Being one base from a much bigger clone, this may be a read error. The CDR3 loop reads CASGESGISGNTIYF. CDR3 nucleotides: TGCGCCAGCGGTGAGTCAGGGATCTCTGGAAACACCATATATTTT. The V gene is TRBV10-2, the J gene TRBJ1-3; D perhaps matches TRBD1 (5 bases). Per the germline V gene, CDR1 is WSHSY and CDR2 is SAAADI. The CDR3 covers 15 residues.

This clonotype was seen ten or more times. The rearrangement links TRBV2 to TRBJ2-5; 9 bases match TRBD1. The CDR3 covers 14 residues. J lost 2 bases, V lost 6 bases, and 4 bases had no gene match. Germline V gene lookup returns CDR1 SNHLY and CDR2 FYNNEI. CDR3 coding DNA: TGTGCCAGCAGGGCGGACAGGGGACAAGAGACCCAGTACTTC. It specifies CASRADRGQETQYF. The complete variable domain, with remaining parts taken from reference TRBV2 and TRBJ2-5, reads EPEVTQTPSHQVTQMGQEVILRCVPISNHLYFYWYRQILGQKVEFLVSFYNNEISEKSEIFDDQFSVERPDGSNFTLKIRSTKLEDSAMYFCASRADRGQETQYFGPGTRLLVL.

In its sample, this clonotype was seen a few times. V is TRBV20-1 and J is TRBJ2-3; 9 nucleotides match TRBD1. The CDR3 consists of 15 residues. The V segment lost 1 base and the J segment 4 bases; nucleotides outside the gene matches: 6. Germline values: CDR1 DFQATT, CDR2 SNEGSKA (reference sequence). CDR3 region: CSARGTGGIADTQYF. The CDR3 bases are TGCAGTGCTAGAGGAACAGGGGGCATCGCAGATACGCAGTATTTT.

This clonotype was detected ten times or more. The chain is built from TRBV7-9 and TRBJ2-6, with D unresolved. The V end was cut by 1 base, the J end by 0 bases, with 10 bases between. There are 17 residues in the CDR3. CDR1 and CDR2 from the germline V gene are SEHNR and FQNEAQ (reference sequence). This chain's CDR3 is CASSLVVRTSGANVLTF. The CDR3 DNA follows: TGTGCCAGCAGCTTAGTGGTCCGAACCTCTGGGGCCAACGTCCTGACTTTC.